The present T cell receptor beta chain was sequenced within a study of blood T cell repertoires in COVID-19. Study summary: COVID-19 samples collected from the United States, Italy and Spain covered acute and convalescent phases. T cells, B-cell-depleted T cells, or PBMCs supplied cDNA or gDNA.

Methods used by the authors: Estimation of nucleated cell counts relied on the amplification of reference gene primers. TCRdb's copy holds only in-frame clones and misses some; the assay was immunoSEQ multiplex PCR. The V and J calls and clone size come from that table; D and trimming were worked out from the DNA. The table lists around 200,000 clones, roughly 80% of them singletons. The CDR3 is 14 residues long. Germline CDR1 and CDR2: GTSNPN and SVGIG (reference sequence). V shed 0 bases and J 7 bases; nucleotides not matched to a gene: 5. The receptor's source is a woman of 80 years or more with acute or convalescent COVID-19. The chain is built from TRBV30 and TRBJ1-2; 10 bases line up with TRBD1. The sample taken for sequencing was peripheral blood. The CDR3: CAWSVLDRGVGYTF. CDR3 sequence (DNA): TGTGCCTGGAGTGTTCTGGACAGGGGGGTTGGCTACACCTTC.